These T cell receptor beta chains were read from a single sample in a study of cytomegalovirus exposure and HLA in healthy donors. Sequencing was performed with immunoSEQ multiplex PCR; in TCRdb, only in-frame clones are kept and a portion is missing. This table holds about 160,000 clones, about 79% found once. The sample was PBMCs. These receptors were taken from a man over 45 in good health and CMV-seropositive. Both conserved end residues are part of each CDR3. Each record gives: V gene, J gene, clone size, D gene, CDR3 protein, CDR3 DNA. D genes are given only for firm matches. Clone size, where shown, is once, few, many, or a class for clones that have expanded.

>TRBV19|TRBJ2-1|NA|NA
CASSSFDRARADNEQFF
TGTGCCAGTAGTAGCTTTGATAGGGCCAGGGCGGACAATGAGCAGTTCTTC
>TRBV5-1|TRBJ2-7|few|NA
CASSFTPPAVGSSYEQYF
TGCGCCAGCAGCTTTACCCCGCCCGCGGTCGGGAGCTCCTACGAGCAGTACTTC
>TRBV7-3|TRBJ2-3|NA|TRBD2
CASSPLAGAADTQYF
TGTGCCAGCAGCCCTCTAGCGGGGGCGGCGGATACGCAGTATTTT
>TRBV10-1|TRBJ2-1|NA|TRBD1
CASSPVQGAEQFF
TGCGCCAGCAGCCCGGTGCAGGGGGCTGAGCAGTTCTTC
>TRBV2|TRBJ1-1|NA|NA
CASSVRGWTEAFF
TGTGCCAGCAGTGTGCGGGGATGGACTGAAGCTTTCTTT
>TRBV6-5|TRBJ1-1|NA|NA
CASQRRVNTEAFF
TGTGCCTCCCAGAGGAGGGTGAACACTGAAGCTTTCTTT
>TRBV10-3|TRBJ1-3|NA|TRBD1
CAIGEGAPSGNTIYF
TGTGCCATCGGCGAGGGGGCCCCCTCTGGAAACACCATATATTTT
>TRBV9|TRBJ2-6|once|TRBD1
CASSGTGSGANVLTF
TGTGCCAGCAGCGGGACAGGGTCCGGGGCCAACGTCCTGACTTTC
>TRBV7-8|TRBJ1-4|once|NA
CASSVSPSTNEKLFF
TGTGCCAGCAGCGTCTCCCCGTCAACTAATGAAAAACTGTTTTTT
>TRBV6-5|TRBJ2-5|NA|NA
CASSYWGTQETQYF
TGTGCCAGCAGTTACTGGGGCACTCAAGAGACCCAGTACTTC
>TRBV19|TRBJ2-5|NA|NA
CASSNWDQGTQETQYF
TGTGCCAGTAGCAATTGGGATCAGGGCACCCAAGAGACCCAGTACTTC
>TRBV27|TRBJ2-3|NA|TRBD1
CASTGGQGTLDTQYF
TGTGCCAGCACCGGGGGACAGGGGACACTAGATACGCAGTATTTT
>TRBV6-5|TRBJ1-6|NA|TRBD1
CASSYEGARNSPLHF
TGTGCCAGCAGTTATGAGGGGGCAAGGAATTCACCCCTCCACTTT
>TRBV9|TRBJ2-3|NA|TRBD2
CASSVRSSGPSTDTQYF
TGTGCCAGCAGCGTTAGGTCTAGCGGGCCCTCCACAGATACGCAGTATTTT
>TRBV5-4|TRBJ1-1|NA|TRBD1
CASSRQGALHTEAFF
TGTGCCAGCAGCCGACAGGGGGCATTGCACACTGAAGCTTTCTTT
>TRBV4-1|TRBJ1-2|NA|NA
CASSIRQGQVYGYTF
TGCGCCAGCAGTATAAGGCAGGGTCAGGTCTATGGCTACACCTTC
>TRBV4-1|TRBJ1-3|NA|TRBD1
CASSQADRLVGNTIYF
TGCGCCAGCAGCCAGGCGGACAGGCTGGTCGGAAACACCATATATTTT
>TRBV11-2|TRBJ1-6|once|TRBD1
CASSLWDRDSPLHF
TGTGCCAGCAGCTTATGGGACAGGGATTCACCCCTCCACTTT